The subject of this entry is one T cell receptor (beta chain). No cognate antigen has been identified for it. Base qualities are missing; no much larger clone stands one base away. The collaborating institutions used their own protocols to collect whole blood in K2EDTA tubes. Collaborator samples were shipped for TCRbeta analysis as frozen whole blood, isolated PBMCs, or DNA extracted from either sample type. TCRbeta CDR3 regions were amplified from genomic DNA by means of the immunoSEQ Assay, a bias-controlled multiplex PCR. On the study's bioinformatics: The number of nucleated cells in each sample was estimated by amplification of reference gene primers within the assay. To quantify the absolute abundance of each unique TCRbeta CDR3 rearrangement, sequence reads were collapsed and filtered. For each sample, productive Simpson clonality was calculated by taking the square root of Simpson's diversity index across productive rearrangements. Here the immuneACCESS table is served through TCRdb, limited to in-frame sequences with V and J called. Missing clones are a known gap in these copies; in checked studies unresolved V genes cover under half, and the rest lacks a known reason. The V and J calls and clone size are taken from that table; D and trimming were inferred from the DNA. Here the sample has roughly 250,000 clones; approximately 80% occur a single time. About 8% of the sample rests with the top ten.

This sample is part of a study of blood T cell repertoires in COVID-19 (TCRdb year 2020). Some background on the complete study: Samples covering the acute and convalescent phases of COVID-19 were provided by collaborators in the United States, Italy and Spain. The material from the prospective study consisted of cDNA or gDNA derived from T cells, B-cell-depleted T cells, or PBMCs. Sample metadata almost always included a de-identified subject ID, COVID-19 status, age in years and sex. HLA class I and class II types, where available, came from metadata supplied by the sample provider rather than from assay-based typing. A freely available public database, intended as a resource for researchers studying the immune response to SARS-CoV-2, is where the repertoires were released. Samples came from the ongoing ImmuneRACE study (first 160 participants) plus 1,254 subjects from 6 global collaborators. Deeply sampled blood TCRbeta repertoires from subjects exposed to, actively infected with, or recovered from COVID-19 were included in the dataset. Summary of the overall study and its limitations: The amount of clinical and demographic metadata varied by source and participant and was provided uncurated.

The sample comprised peripheral blood. The origin of this receptor is a woman aged 45-59 years with acute or convalescent COVID-19.

CDR3 protein: CASSEVGGPYEQYF. The base sequence is TGTGCCAGCAGTGAAGTTGGAGGCCCCTACGAGCAGTACTTC. This chain joins TRBV6-1 to TRBJ2-7; matching of 5 bases hints at TRBD2 as the D gene. The trim is 1 base for V and 2 bases for J, with a gap of 9 bases between the germline ends. CDR1 and CDR2, looked up from the germline V gene, are MNHNS and SASEGT. The CDR3 spans 14 residues, from the cysteine through the phenylalanine. Only CDR3 DNA remains: 42 bases, in frame from the first base.